The 31 T cell receptor beta chains below all came from one sample that was sequenced in a study of vaccination effects on CD4 cells after COVID-19. What these receptors recognize is not known. Culturing for approximately 10 days preceded CD4+ T cell isolation. Measured with immunoSEQ multiplex PCR; TCRdb has only the in-frame clones, and not every one. Of over 45,000 clones listed, over 50% are singletons. Specimen: CD4+ T cells from PBMCs cultured without peptide, collected before COVID-19 vaccination. The receptors originated from a human donor who received a COVID-19 vaccine.

This sequence joins TRBV7-9 and TRBJ2-2; no clear D. The V end was cut by 3 bases, the J end by 0 bases, with 14 bases between. The CDR3 spans 17 residues. Germline V lookup: CDR1 SEHNR, CDR2 FQNEAQ (reference sequence). CDR3 bases: TGTGCCAGCAGCTTTAGGGCGACGGCGGCGAACACCGGGGAGCTGTTTTTT. Translated, it gives CASSFRATAANTGELFF.

The gene calls are TRBV5-4 and TRBJ1-5; D is undetermined. The CDR3 sequence is 13 residues long. V was clipped by 0 bases and J by 6 bases, with 7 bases between them. Per germline, CDR1 SGHNT and CDR2 YYREEE (reference sequence). The CDR3 loop is CASSLDWGQPQHF. The CDR3 coding sequence is TGTGCCAGCAGCTTGGATTGGGGTCAGCCCCAGCATTTT.

The chain uses TRBV18 and TRBJ2-1; D is undetermined. V was clipped by 2 bases and J by 10 bases, with 12 bases between them. The CDR3 consists of 13 residues. Per germline, CDR1 KGHSH and CDR2 LQKENI. The CDR3 here is CASSPSGLGEQFF. CDR3 DNA sequence: TGTGCCAGCTCACCATCCGGCCTAGGGGAGCAGTTCTTC.

The genes are TRBV27 and TRBJ2-1; TRBD1 agrees at 9 bases. The length of the CDR3 is 16 residues. The germline V gene encodes CDR1 MNHEY and CDR2 SMNVEV (reference sequence). Trimming took 5 bases from V and 7 from J; bases not matched to a gene: 12. In nucleotides, the CDR3 is TGTGCCAGCAGTCTCTTAAAGGGACAGGGTATGAATGAGCAGTTCTTC. Its protein product is CASSLLKGQGMNEQFF.

The chain is built from TRBV18 and TRBJ2-3, with a weak D call TRBD2 (6 bases). CDR1 is KGHSH and CDR2 is LQKENI in the germline V gene. The CDR3 has 15 residues. With 0 bases removed from V and 2 bases from J, the gap between germline ends came to 9 bases. This CDR3 is CASSPPTRNTDTQYF. The DNA of the CDR3 is TGTGCCAGCTCACCACCGACTAGAAACACAGATACGCAGTATTTT.

This clone has a single count. The chain recombines TRBV7-8 with TRBJ2-1; D might be TRBD1 or TRBD2, each matching 5 bases. The germline V gene has CDR1 SGHVS and CDR2 FQNEAQ. The CDR3 is 14 residues long. The germline V and J ends were trimmed by 2 bases and 2 bases, with 7 bases remaining between them. The CDR3 bases are TGTGCCAGCAGCTTAAGGGACCCCTACAATGAGCAGTTCTTC. Amino acid sequence: CASSLRDPYNEQFF.

CDR3 in DNA: TGTGCCACCAGCAGAGGAACCTACGAGCAGTACTTC. Translation gives CATSRGTYEQYF. V usage is TRBV15 and J usage is TRBJ2-7; D not resolved. This CDR3 contains 12 residues. The V end lost 1 base, the J end lost 2 bases, and 3 bases lay between the germline ends. Germline V CDR1 and CDR2: LNHNV, YYDKDF (reference sequence).

The chain has TRBV6-2 or TRBV6-3 and TRBJ2-2; D is unresolved. V shed 6 bases and J shed 7 bases, with 21 bases lying between them. Per germline, CDR1 MNHEY and CDR2 SVGEGT. The CDR3 runs to 16 residues. The CDR3 nucleotides read TGTGCCAGCAGCAACGGGCAGGAATGGTACGGCGGGGAGCTGTTTTTT. This codes for CASSNGQEWYGGELFF.

The genes are TRBV30 and TRBJ2-7; D possibly corresponds to TRBD1 (5 bases). From germline, CDR1 is GTSNPN and CDR2 SVGIG (reference sequence). Trimming cost V 0 bases and J 6 bases, with 15 bases left between them. This CDR3 has 14 residues. This chain's CDR3 is CAWSVGHVRGEQYF. CDR3 coding DNA: TGTGCCTGGAGTGTCGGGCACGTAAGGGGCGAGCAGTACTTC.

The rearrangement joins TRBV6-5 to TRBJ2-2; D may correspond to TRBD1 or TRBD2 (5 bases each). The CDR3 is 16 amino acids. The V end was cut by 1 base, the J end by 6 bases, with 15 bases between. The germline V gene encodes CDR1 MNHEY and CDR2 SVGAGI. The CDR3: CASSYLARETSGELFF. The CDR3 bases are TGTGCCAGCAGTTACTTGGCCAGGGAGACGTCCGGGGAGCTGTTTTTT.

This clone was recorded a few times. The chain couples TRBV6-9 to TRBJ1-6, with D possibly being TRBD1 (5 bases). There are 15 residues in the CDR3. The germline CDR1 and CDR2 sequences are MNHGY and SVAAGI. Trimming cost V 6 bases and J 8 bases, with 17 bases left between them. The CDR3 DNA sequence: TGTGCCAGCAGCCCTAAACAGGATCCGGATTCACCCCTCCACTTT. Translation gives CASSPKQDPDSPLHF.

This rearrangement joins TRBV29-1 to TRBJ2-2; 9 bases map to TRBD1. The V segment lost 6 bases and the J segment 1 base; nucleotides outside the gene matches: 0. The CDR3 runs 13 residues. Germline V gives CDR1 SQVTM, CDR2 ANQGSEA. The CDR3 nucleotides are TGCAGCGTGGACAGGGGGAACACCGGGGAGCTGTTTTTT. It codes for CSVDRGNTGELFF.

The chain recombines TRBV30 with TRBJ2-1; D possibly matches TRBD1 or TRBD2 (5 bases each). CDR1 GTSNPN and CDR2 SVGIG come from the germline V gene (reference sequence). CDR3 size: 15 residues. The V and J ends lost 2 bases and 0 bases respectively, with 11 bases between them. The CDR3 region has the DNA TGTGCCTGGAGTATCGGGACGAGCTCCTACAATGAGCAGTTCTTC. Its translation: CAWSIGTSSYNEQFF. Full variable domain (rest looked up from reference TRBV30 and TRBJ2-1): SQTIHQWPATLVQPVGSPLSLECTVEGTSNPNLYWYRQAAGRGLQLLFYSVGIGQISSEVPQNLSASRPQDRQFILSSKKLLLSDSGFYLCAWSIGTSSYNEQFFGPGTRLTVL.

The gene calls are TRBV30 and TRBJ1-1, with 7 nucleotides matching TRBD1. Trimming cost V 5 bases and J 3 bases; bases outside gene matches: 3. The CDR3 contains 12 residues. The germline V gene has CDR1 GTSNPN and CDR2 SVGIG (reference sequence). The CDR3 DNA sequence: TGTGCCTGGGCCGGGACAGACACTGAAGCTTTCTTT. It yields the protein CAWAGTDTEAFF.

The rearrangement links TRBV9 to TRBJ1-3; D is ambiguous. Trimming removed 4 bases from V and 0 bases from J, with 14 bases in between. The CDR3 is made up of 16 amino acids. Looked up from germline, CDR1 is SGDLS and CDR2 is YYNGEE. CDR3 amino acids: CASSPRTSISGNTIYF. The CDR3 DNA reads TGTGCCAGCAGCCCCCGAACATCCATCTCTGGAAACACCATATATTTT.

In its sample, this clone was seen once. The chain has TRBV7-2 and TRBJ2-5; 7 bases fit TRBD2. Unmatched junction bases numbered 6, after V lost 3 bases and J lost 5 bases. The germline V gene encodes CDR1 SGHTA and CDR2 FQGNSA. The CDR3 spans 14 residues. The CDR3 DNA is TGTGCCAGCAGCTTGGGAGGGGCCCCGGAGACCCAGTACTTC. This gives the protein CASSLGGAPETQYF.

In the case of this clone: The same CDR3 also results from other DNA sequences found in this sample. The CDR3 is CASSPGTGLSGANVLTF. CDR3 in DNA: TGTGCCAGCTCTCCCGGGACAGGGCTCTCTGGGGCCAACGTCCTGACTTTC. The gene calls are TRBV18 and TRBJ2-6; 9 nucleotides align to TRBD1. The CDR3 runs to 17 residues. The germline gives CDR1 KGHSH, CDR2 LQKENI. V shed 6 bases, J shed 0 bases, and the junction held 6 bases outside the gene matches.

The chain employs TRBV19 and TRBJ1-2, with D possibly being TRBD1 (5 bases). The CDR3 sequence is 15 residues long. CDR1 is LNHDA, CDR2 SQIVND, per germline (reference sequence). V gave up 7 bases and J gave up 5 bases, with 20 bases separating them. CDR3 sequence: CASKVGGSAQYGYTF. CDR3 bases: TGTGCCAGTAAAGTGGGGGGGTCAGCGCAATATGGCTACACCTTC.

The rearrangement links TRBV27 to TRBJ2-5; D not certain. This CDR3 has 13 amino acids. Germline V gene lookup returns CDR1 MNHEY and CDR2 SMNVEV (reference sequence). Trimming cost V 5 bases and J 5 bases, with 12 bases left between them. CDR3 DNA sequence: TGTGCCAGCAGTCCTGGGGTCCGGGAGACCCAGTACTTC. Residues: CASSPGVRETQYF.

This chain connects TRBV6-5 to TRBJ1-3; possibly TRBD1 for D (6 bases). CDR1 MNHEY and CDR2 SVGAGI come from the germline V gene. This CDR3 contains 14 residues. The germline V and J ends were trimmed by 6 bases and 3 bases, with 12 bases remaining between them. DNA for the CDR3: TGTGCCAGCAGCCTAAACAGGGATGGAAACACCATATATTTT. It codes for CASSLNRDGNTIYF.

The V and J genes are TRBV5-4 and TRBJ1-1; weak D call: TRBD1 (5 bases). V gave up 1 base and J gave up 4 bases, with 11 bases separating them. The CDR3 spans 14 residues. Germline assignment: CDR1 SGHNT and CDR2 YYREEE (reference sequence). CDR3 loop: CASSLRGIRTEAFF. The CDR3 DNA is TGTGCCAGCAGCTTGAGGGGAATTCGCACTGAAGCTTTCTTT.

This clone turned up a few times. V usage is TRBV19 and J usage is TRBJ1-5, with no clear D. The germline CDR1 and CDR2 sequences are LNHDA and SQIVND (reference sequence). The CDR3 is 14 residues long. With 6 bases removed from V and 2 bases from J, the gap between germline ends came to 11 bases. As DNA, the CDR3 is TGTGCCAGTAGCCAGAATATCGGCAATCAGCCCCAGCATTTT. Translated: CASSQNIGNQPQHF.

This clone was found once. The genes are TRBV6-5 and TRBJ1-2; weak D call: TRBD1 (5 bases). CDR1 and CDR2 from the germline V gene are MNHEY and SVGAGI. V was trimmed by 6 bases and J by 8 bases, leaving 16 bases between them. This CDR3 has 13 residues. The CDR3 here is CASRAAGIGGYTF. Written as DNA, the CDR3 is TGTGCCAGCAGGGCAGCAGGGATCGGCGGCTACACCTTC.

The rearrangement uses TRBV4-1 and TRBJ1-2, with unresolved D. This CDR3 region has 15 residues. Trimming pared 1 base from V and 5 bases from J, leaving 14 bases between. The germline V gene encodes CDR1 MGHRA and CDR2 YSYEKL. The CDR3 loop is CASSQVANSAYGYTF. CDR3 DNA sequence: TGCGCCAGCAGCCAAGTTGCGAATTCTGCTTATGGCTACACCTTC.

This clone was picked up a small number of times. V and J are TRBV5-5 and TRBJ1-1; D unclear. The ends were cut back, 2 bases at V and 2 bases at J, with 13 bases in the middle. Germline loops: CDR1 SGHKS, CDR2 YYEKEE (reference sequence). There are 15 residues in the CDR3. As DNA, the CDR3 is TGTGCCAGCAGCTTTGTTACAGTCACAAACACTGAAGCTTTCTTT. This translates into CASSFVTVTNTEAFF.

The chain employs TRBV30 and TRBJ2-1; D may be TRBD1 (5 bases). The V gene's germline CDR1 is GTSNPN and CDR2 SVGIG (reference sequence). There are 14 residues in the CDR3. Trimming left V 0 bases short and J 6 bases short, with 12 bases between. Written as DNA, the CDR3 is TGTGCCTGGAGTGTAGGGTCAGGGCTCAATGAGCAGTTCTTC. Its protein product is CAWSVGSGLNEQFF.

The chain couples TRBV5-6 to TRBJ1-1; no clear D. Between the trimmed V and J ends, which lost 1 base and 0 bases, there was a span of 10 bases. This CDR3 has 15 residues. Germline CDR1 SGHDT, CDR2 YYEEEE. This CDR3 reads CASSLFPVMNTEAFF. The CDR3 DNA reads TGTGCCAGCAGCTTGTTTCCGGTTATGAACACTGAAGCTTTCTTT. The variable domain in full, completed from reference TRBV5-6 and TRBJ1-1, reads DAGVTQSPTHLIKTRGQQVTLRCSPKSGHDTVSWYQQALGQGPQFIFQYYEEEERQRGNFPDRFSGHQFPNYSSELNVNALLLGDSALYLCASSLFPVMNTEAFFGQGTRLTVV.

The CDR3 nucleotides are TGTGCCAGCAGTGACCAGATTTCCTACGAGCAGTACTTC. Encoded protein: CASSDQISYEQYF. The V call is TRBV28, the J call TRBJ2-7; D not certain. CDR1 and CDR2 (germline): MDHEN, SYDVKM. The germline V and J ends were trimmed by 5 bases and 1 base, with 9 bases remaining between them. This CDR3 has 13 amino acids.

The chain recombines TRBV27 with TRBJ2-5, with a tentative D call TRBD1 (6 bases). Trimming left V 2 bases short and J 5 bases short, with 9 bases between. Germline assignment: CDR1 MNHEY and CDR2 SMNVEV (reference sequence). The CDR3 runs to 13 residues. The CDR3 protein is CASSLQQGETQYF. The CDR3 bases are TGTGCCAGCAGTTTACAGCAGGGGGAGACCCAGTACTTC.

V gene TRBV7-2 combines with J gene TRBJ1-4; D is undetermined. V gave up 5 bases and J gave up 7 bases, with 11 bases separating them. The CDR3 runs 13 residues. Germline values: CDR1 SGHTA, CDR2 FQGNSA. CDR3 loop: CASSRRRAEKLFF. CDR3 DNA sequence: TGTGCCAGCAGCCGACGTAGGGCTGAAAAACTGTTTTTT.

This clone is termed medium-sized. V usage is TRBV11-2 and J usage is TRBJ2-1; 8 positions match TRBD2. Germline V gene sequence: CDR1 SGHAT, CDR2 FQNNGV. The CDR3 covers 17 residues. After removal of 0 bases from V and 4 bases from J, the junction contained 8 bases not matched to a gene. The CDR3 spells CASSLDPSGGTYNEQFF. The CDR3, as DNA: TGTGCCAGCAGCTTAGATCCCTCGGGAGGGACATACAATGAGCAGTTCTTC.